The next 13 T cell receptor beta chains were all read from a single sample in a study of CD8+CD57+ T cells in acquired aplastic anemia. The use of genomic DNA as template underpinned the TCR beta VDJ and CDR3 profiling. A single record per CDR3 protein comes from TCRdb applying MiXCR to the reads. Of over 150,000 distinct CDR3 sequences in the sample, around 50% were seen once. Previously, flow cytometry had revealed CD8+CD57+ cell expansion in the patients chosen for sequencing. Material for sequencing was sorted CD4+, CD8+, or CD8+CD57+ T cells (not recorded which) from PBMCs. The receptors were sampled from a human donor with aplastic anemia.

This clonotype was picked up many times. The rearrangement uses TRBV4-1 and TRBJ2-7; TRBD2 aligns across 9 bases. Germline CDR1 MGHRA, CDR2 YSYEKL. Unmatched junction bases numbered 6, after V lost 0 bases and J lost 6 bases. There are 15 residues in the CDR3. This CDR3 reads CASSQDPGLAFEQYF. The CDR3 coding sequence is TGCGCCAGCAGCCAAGATCCCGGACTAGCGTTCGAGCAGTACTTC.

In its sample, this clonotype was seen many times. The chain employs TRBV7-3 and TRBJ2-3; D is tentatively TRBD1 or TRBD2 (6 bases each). Trimming pared 8 bases from V and 5 bases from J, leaving 14 bases between. Germline V CDR1 and CDR2: SGHTA, FQGTGA. The CDR3 has 13 amino acids. CDR3 residues: CASGRGGGDTQYF. The CDR3 nucleotides are TGTGCCAGCGGCAGGGGAGGAGGAGATACGCAGTATTTT.

This clonotype occurred many times. The V call is TRBV12-3 or TRBV12-4, the J call TRBJ2-3, with D hard to call. V was trimmed by 3 bases and J by 2 bases, leaving 12 bases between them. The CDR3 spans 15 residues. CDR3 nucleotide sequence: TGTGCCAGCAGTTTTTTCGTTGGGAACACAGATACGCAGTATTTT. It codes for CASSFFVGNTDTQYF.

This chain connects TRBV6-2 or TRBV6-3 to TRBJ2-7; TRBD2 matches 15 bases. V trimming: 4 bases; J trimming: 0 bases; junction bases outside the gene matches: 13. Germline V gene lookup returns CDR1 MNHEY and CDR2 SVGEGT. The CDR3 runs to 20 residues. CDR3 loop: CASSSYFPGTSGGSSYEQYF. The CDR3 nucleotides are TGTGCCAGCAGTTCCTACTTTCCCGGGACTAGCGGGGGGAGCTCCTACGAGCAGTACTTC.

This clonotype was observed a few times. The genes are TRBV3-1 and TRBJ2-5, with 10 bases matching TRBD2. Trimming removed 4 bases from V and 2 bases from J; junction bases left unmatched: 10. Per germline, CDR1 LGHDT and CDR2 YNNKEL (reference sequence). This CDR3 comprises 17 residues. The CDR3 DNA is TGTGCCAGCAGCCGAATGGGGGGTAGCGGGGGGCAAGAGACCCAGTACTTC. This codes for CASSRMGGSGGQETQYF.

This chain links TRBV12-3 or TRBV12-4 with TRBJ2-7; perhaps D is TRBD1 or TRBD2 (5 bases each). V lost 7 bases to trimming and J lost 0 bases, with 10 bases between them. The CDR3 consists of 13 residues. CDR3 in DNA: TGTGCCAGCACCCCCGGGGCCTCCTACGAGCAGTACTTC. The encoded protein is CASTPGASYEQYF.

This clonotype was counted many times. This rearrangement joins TRBV7-3 to TRBJ2-2, with 8 bases that match TRBD2. Per germline, CDR1 SGHTA and CDR2 FQGTGA. V was clipped by 1 base and J by 2 bases; unmatched bases: 9. This CDR3 spans 18 amino acids. This chain's CDR3 is CASSLKPPGLVNTGELFF. CDR3 coding DNA: TGTGCCAGCAGCTTAAAACCACCGGGACTAGTTAACACCGGGGAGCTGTTTTTT.

This clonotype was found many times. The CDR3 region has the DNA TGTGCCAGCATCCGGGACAGGGTAACTAATGAAAAACTGTTTTTT. It specifies CASIRDRVTNEKLFF. The rearrangement links TRBV2 to TRBJ1-4, with 9 bases identical to TRBD1. Germline values: CDR1 SNHLY, CDR2 FYNNEI. The CDR3 length is 15 residues. J lost 1 base, V lost 7 bases, and 4 bases had no gene match. Full variable domain (rest looked up from reference TRBV2 and TRBJ1-4): EPEVTQTPSHQVTQMGQEVILRCVPISNHLYFYWYRQILGQKVEFLVSFYNNEISEKSEIFDDQFSVERPDGSNFTLKIRSTKLEDSAMYFCASIRDRVTNEKLFFGSGTQLSVL.

The V and J genes are TRBV5-1 and TRBJ1-1; D possibly corresponds to TRBD1 (6 bases). Trimming took off 3 bases at V and 7 bases at J, with 7 bases between the two ends. The CDR3 spans 11 residues. Germline CDR1 is SGHRS and CDR2 is YFSETQ. The CDR3 region is CASSSGVEAFF. The CDR3 nucleotides are TGCGCCAGCAGCTCAGGGGTTGAAGCTTTCTTT.

The chain links TRBV15 to TRBJ2-2; D not certain. Per germline, CDR1 LNHNV and CDR2 YYDKDF (reference sequence). This CDR3 has 15 amino acids. Trimming shortened V by 3 bases and J by 1 base, and 9 bases separated the two germline ends. The CDR3 nucleotides read TGTGCCACCAGCAGTATTCTCAGGAACACCGGGGAGCTGTTTTTT. It yields the protein CATSSILRNTGELFF.

The V gene is TRBV12-3 or TRBV12-4, the J gene TRBJ2-7; D unresolved. Trimming left V 3 bases short and J 0 bases short, with 12 bases between. The CDR3 spans 15 residues. The CDR3 nucleotides read TGTGCCAGCAGTTTCGGCGGCCTGAGCTCCTACGAGCAGTACTTC. Its translation: CASSFGGLSSYEQYF.

A few counts support this clonotype. This chain connects TRBV9 to TRBJ1-2; possible D gene TRBD1, 5 bases. The V end was cut by 2 bases, the J end by 3 bases, with 8 bases between. The CDR3 loop spans 13 amino acids. Germline-derived CDR1 and CDR2 are SGDLS and YYNGEE. The CDR3 DNA follows: TGTGCCAGCAGCGTCCGGGACGACTATGGCTACACCTTC. This codes for CASSVRDDYGYTF. Complete variable domain (other parts from reference TRBV9 and TRBJ1-2): DSGVTQTPKHLITATGQRVTLRCSPRSGDLSVYWYQQSLDQGLQFLIQYYNGEERAKGNILERFSAQQFPDLHSELNLSSLELGDSALYFCASSVRDDYGYTFGSGTRLTVV.

In its sample, this clonotype was seen many times. The genes are TRBV5-1 and TRBJ1-6; no reliable D call. The ends were cut back, 0 bases at V and 10 bases at J, with 5 bases in the middle. The germline V gene encodes CDR1 SGHRS and CDR2 YFSETQ. The CDR3 consists of 12 residues. The CDR3 nucleotides are TGCGCCAGCAGCTTGGACATCTCACCCCTCCACTTT. Its translation is CASSLDISPLHF.